One sample yielded the 14 T cell receptor beta chains listed below, sequenced in a study of blood T cell repertoires in COVID-19. The data were produced by immunoSEQ multiplex PCR, yet TCRdb's version contains in-frame clones alone and is incomplete. This table holds under 55,000 clones, approximately 86% found once. Sequenced: peripheral blood. Receptors were obtained from a human donor in a cohort sampled during active COVID-19.

The chain employs TRBV12-3 or TRBV12-4 and TRBJ1-3; D gene unclear. The CDR3 loop spans 12 amino acids. V dropped 6 bases and J dropped 1 base, with 4 bases sitting between them. The CDR3 sequence: CASSLSGNTIYF. DNA for the CDR3: TGTGCCAGCAGCCTTTCTGGAAACACCATATATTTT.

The chain couples TRBV10-2 to TRBJ1-4; a possible D gene is TRBD1 (5 bases). The CDR3 is 12 residues long. Germline CDR1 and CDR2: WSHSY and SAAADI. V was trimmed by 5 bases and J by 8 bases, leaving 9 bases between them. The DNA for the CDR3 is TGCGCCAGCAGTACAGGTTGGGAAAAACTGTTTTTT. It encodes CASSTGWEKLFF.

The gene calls are TRBV11-2 and TRBJ2-2; 12 bases align to TRBD2. The CDR3 is made up of 19 amino acids. Germline CDR1 reads SGHAT; CDR2 reads FQNNGV. The V and J ends lost 0 bases and 8 bases, in that order; junction bases with no gene match: 13. The DNA of the CDR3 is TGTGCCAGCAGCTTAGATCCACCGGGACTAGCGGGTCCCGCAGGGGAGCTGTTTTTT. Amino acids: CASSLDPPGLAGPAGELFF.

This clone rates as medium-sized (0.01 to 0.1%). This chain connects TRBV6-2 or TRBV6-3 to TRBJ2-7; D perhaps matches TRBD1 (6 bases). The CDR3 has 15 residues. V lost 2 bases to trimming and J lost 0 bases, with 11 bases between them. Germline lookup yields CDR1 MNHEY and CDR2 SVGEGT. The CDR3 region is CASSYADRSSYEQYF. CDR3 DNA: TGTGCCAGCAGTTACGCCGACAGGAGCTCCTACGAGCAGTACTTC.

The rearrangement uses TRBV27 and TRBJ2-5; D perhaps matches TRBD2 (7 bases). In germline, CDR1 is MNHEY, CDR2 SMNVEV (reference sequence). The CDR3 loop spans 15 amino acids. Trimming shortened V by 5 bases and J by 5 bases, and 18 bases separated the two germline ends. The CDR3 region has the DNA TGTGCCAGCAGTCCCCGAGGGGGGGCCTGGGAGACCCAGTACTTC. Protein sequence: CASSPRGGAWETQYF.

The chain has TRBV3-1 (or the pseudogene TRBV3-2) and TRBJ2-1; 11 nucleotides match TRBD2. V lost 4 bases, J lost 5 bases, and 4 bases stayed unmatched. From germline, CDR1 is LGHDT and CDR2 YNNKEL (reference sequence). CDR3 size: 15 residues. CDR3 DNA: TGTGCCAGCAGCCTTAGCGGGGGGGCGAACAATGAGCAGTTCTTC. As protein: CASSLSGGANNEQFF.

The count of this clone is one. The chain carries TRBV18 and TRBJ1-1; no definite D call. V lost 2 bases to trimming and J lost 1 base, with 8 bases between them. This CDR3 region has 14 residues. From germline, CDR1 is KGHSH and CDR2 LQKENI. The CDR3 DNA reads TGTGCCAGCTCACCAAGCGTGCAGAACACTGAAGCTTTCTTT. Translated, it gives CASSPSVQNTEAFF. Combining the CDR3 with reference TRBV18 and TRBJ1-1 gives the whole variable domain NAGVMQNPRHLVRRRGQEARLRCSPMKGHSHVYWYRQLPEEGLKFMVYLQKENIIDESGMPKERFSAEFPKEGPSILRIQQVVRGDSAAYFCASSPSVQNTEAFFGQGTRLTVV.

The chain uses TRBV5-5 and TRBJ1-5; TRBD1 matches at 8 bases. The CDR3 runs 16 residues. Germline CDR1 SGHKS, CDR2 YYEKEE (reference sequence). After removal of 4 bases from V and 0 bases from J, the junction contained 6 bases not matched to a gene. CDR3 protein: CASSDGTGYSNQPQHF. The CDR3 region has the DNA TGTGCCAGCAGCGACGGGACAGGTTATAGCAATCAGCCCCAGCATTTT.

Written as DNA, the CDR3 is TGCGCCAGCAGCCCGGGACAGGGTAGGGAAAAACTGTTTTTT. It is translated as CASSPGQGREKLFF. This chain links TRBV5-1 with TRBJ1-4, with TRBD1 identical over 9 bases. Germline loops: CDR1 SGHRS, CDR2 YFSETQ. J lost 8 bases, V lost 4 bases, and 6 bases had no gene match. CDR3 length: 14 amino acids.

The genes are TRBV18 and TRBJ2-5; possible D gene TRBD1, 5 bases. CDR1 KGHSH and CDR2 LQKENI come from the germline V gene. V was trimmed by 0 bases and J by 3 bases, leaving 8 bases between them. CDR3 size: 14 residues. The CDR3 is CASSPPGQKETQYF. The CDR3 nucleotides are TGTGCCAGCTCACCACCGGGGCAGAAAGAGACCCAGTACTTC.

This chain connects TRBV5-1 to TRBJ1-3, with 10 bases that match TRBD1. Losses at the gene ends were 4 bases for V and 0 bases for J; bases not matched to a gene: 4. This CDR3 spans 16 amino acids. From germline, CDR1 is SGHRS and CDR2 YFSETQ. The DNA of the CDR3 is TGCGCCAGCAGCCAGACAGGGGGCAGCTCTGGAAACACCATATATTTT. Residues: CASSQTGGSSGNTIYF.

The chain combines TRBV19 with TRBJ1-6, with a possible D match to TRBD1 (5 bases). This CDR3 spans 21 amino acids. CDR1 is LNHDA, CDR2 SQIVND, per germline (reference sequence). Trimming shortened V by 5 bases and J by 0 bases, and 26 bases separated the two germline ends. CDR3 DNA sequence: TGTGCCAGTAGTCCGAACGGGGCGGGCGACTCAGCGGGCTCCTATAATTCACCCCTCCACTTT. Translation gives CASSPNGAGDSAGSYNSPLHF.

This sequence joins TRBV29-1 and TRBJ1-1; TRBD1 is a possible D gene (6 bases). Deletions cut 5 bases from V and 5 bases from J, with 15 bases between. The CDR3 runs 13 residues. Germline CDR1 SQVTM, CDR2 ANQGSEA. The CDR3 sequence: CSVSRQVETEAFF. CDR3 sequence (DNA): TGCAGCGTTTCAAGACAGGTAGAGACTGAAGCTTTCTTT.

This chain connects TRBV18 to TRBJ1-1, with D possibly being TRBD1 (6 bases). The V end was cut by 4 bases, the J end by 3 bases, with 18 bases between. The CDR3 is 16 amino acids. CDR1 is KGHSH and CDR2 is LQKENI in the germline V gene. The CDR3, as DNA: TGTGCCAGCTCACTGCTTCCGGGGGGCGCGGACACTGAAGCTTTCTTT. Protein sequence: CASSLLPGGADTEAFF.